This TCR beta chain derives from a study of post-analysis software for immune sequencing data. Study overall: The disease courses covered relapsing-remitting, secondary progressive and progressive-relapsing multiple sclerosis.

Findings of the study overall: Those samples that were prepared in the same batch co-clustered strongly by F measure. The five TRBV segments detected at higher frequency in patients than in controls included TRBV5-6, TRBV5-1 and TRBV20-1. Multiple sclerosis patients showed significantly lower normalized Chao1 diversity than controls did.

V lost 0 bases and J lost 7, with 13 bases in between. CDR3 length: 15 residues. Germline-derived CDR1 and CDR2 are MNHEY and SVGAGI. On this clonotype itself: What it recognizes is unknown.

Every TCR beta cDNA library bore unique molecular identifiers. T cells, about 0.9 to 11 million of them, yielded approximately 530,000 cDNA molecules. TCRdb redid the calling of the PCR reads with MiXCR, one entry per CDR3 protein. The top ten hold roughly 4.4% of the sample, which has roughly 800,000 distinct CDR3 sequences, around 45% seen once. The source is a girl between 10 and 17 years old with multiple sclerosis. The sample comprised blood. The chain employs TRBV6-5 and TRBJ2-1; D perhaps matches TRBD2 (6 bases). As DNA, the CDR3 is TGTGCCAGCAGTTACTCTATCGGGAGCAGAAATGAGCAGTTCTTC. Protein sequence: CASSYSIGSRNEQFF.